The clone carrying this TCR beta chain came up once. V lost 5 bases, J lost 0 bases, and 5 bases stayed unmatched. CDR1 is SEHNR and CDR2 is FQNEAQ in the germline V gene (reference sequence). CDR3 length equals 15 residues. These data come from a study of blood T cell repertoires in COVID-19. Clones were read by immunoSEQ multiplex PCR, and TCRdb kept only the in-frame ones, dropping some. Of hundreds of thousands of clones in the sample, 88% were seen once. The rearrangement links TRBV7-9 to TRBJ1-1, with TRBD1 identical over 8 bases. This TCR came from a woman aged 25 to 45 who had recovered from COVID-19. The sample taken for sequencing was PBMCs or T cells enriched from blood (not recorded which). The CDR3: CASSPRQGMNTEAFF. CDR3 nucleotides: TGTGCCAGCAGCCCCAGACAGGGGATGAACACTGAAGCTTTCTTT.